This record looks at one T cell receptor (beta chain) sequence and its context. This sample was included in a study of low-dose radiotherapy and immunotherapy resistance in tumors. TRAV- and TRBV-specific primers primed first-strand cDNA, covering alpha and beta chains. The authors amplified TCRs for around 20 PCR cycles with a constant-region primer and a V-primer adapter. TCRdb reprocessed the reads via MiXCR and lists one record per CDR3 protein. There are around 11,000 distinct CDR3 sequences in the sample; over 55% occur only once, and 12% lies in the top ten. The sequence derives from a human donor with advanced metastatic prostate, ovarian, gallbladder or colorectal cancer (not recorded which). This table probably holds off-target reads from a library built for another chain.

CDR3 nucleotide sequence: TGCAGTGCTAGAACAGCCGAGTCGCCGCACGGGGAGCTGTTTTTT. Its translation is CSARTAESPHGELFF. The V and J genes are TRBV20-1 and TRBJ2-2; D uncertain. Germline V gene lookup returns CDR1 DFQATT and CDR2 SNEGSKA (reference sequence). V was clipped by 2 bases and J by 7 bases, with 17 bases between them. The CDR3 runs 15 residues.